This passage covers 30 T cell receptor beta chains from one sample sequenced in a study of human T cells and chemical hapten exposure (dated by TCRdb to the early 2020s). The intended sense of this specimen's time point label: pre-sensitization, week 0. According to the study, the label for this sample's treatment or condition signals: therapeutic diphenylcyclopropenone sensitization with weekly scalp DPC. Unfractionated whole blood was collected in Tempus Blood RNA tubes, and total RNA was extracted from that blood. The library was produced with RACE. These reads were obtained on a NextSeq 500. TCRdb reanalyzed the raw reads on its own, using fastp at Q25 for trimming and MiXCR for clone calling, and kept in-frame beta chains. Rows are unified per CDR3 protein, each entry keeping the most common DNA and genes. A total of 35,000 to 40,000 distinct CDR3 sequences appear in this sample, around 12% of them only once. Roughly 2% of the sample lies in the top ten.

Sequencing was performed on whole blood, taken in connection with sensitization to the hapten diphenylcyclopropenone (DPC). These receptors were collected from a woman aged 40 to 49 with alopecia areata. Some clones in this sample may be carry-over from other donors' samples.

The CDR3 sequence is CASSFRGVNEKLFF. The CDR3 nucleotides are TGCGCCAGCAGCTTCAGGGGTGTTAATGAAAAACTGTTTTTT. This rearrangement joins TRBV5-1 to TRBJ1-4; tentatively, D is TRBD1 (6 bases). The CDR3 is 14 amino acids. Between the trimmed V and J ends, which lost 2 bases and 4 bases, there was a span of 9 bases. Per the germline V gene, CDR1 is SGHRS and CDR2 is YFSETQ.

At least ten counts were recorded for this clonotype. The chain couples TRBV5-1 to TRBJ1-6; a weak D match, TRBD1 (5 bases). The CDR3 has 17 amino acids. V shed 4 bases and J shed 7 bases, with 21 bases lying between them. The germline CDR1 and CDR2 sequences are SGHRS and YFSETQ. In DNA form, the CDR3 reads TGCGCCAGCAGCCTCTCTGGCGGGGCAGGACTCAATTCACCCCTCCACTTT. It codes for CASSLSGGAGLNSPLHF.

This clonotype has at least ten counts. This chain connects TRBV20-1 to TRBJ2-7, with 8 bases aligning to TRBD2. With V trimmed by 3 bases and J by 5 bases, 12 bases remained unmatched. The CDR3 is made up of 15 amino acids. Germline loops: CDR1 DFQATT, CDR2 SNEGSKA (reference sequence). CDR3 coding DNA: TGCAGTGCTAGCCTACCGGGGGGGAACCTCAACGAGCAGTACTTC. As protein: CSASLPGGNLNEQYF.

The V and J genes are TRBV28 and TRBJ2-1, with 10 positions matching TRBD2. The CDR3 contains 15 residues. The V gene's germline CDR1 is MDHEN and CDR2 SYDVKM. V was pared by 2 bases and J by 6 bases, with 4 bases of the junction left unmatched. CDR3 sequence: CASSLSGRGGNEQFF. In nucleotides, the CDR3 is TGTGCCAGCAGTTTAAGCGGGAGGGGGGGCAATGAGCAGTTCTTC. Full variable domain (remainder filled in from reference TRBV28 and TRBJ2-1): DVKVTQSSRYLVKRTGEKVFLECVQDMDHENMFWYRQDPGLGLRLIYFSYDVKMKEKGDIPEGYSVSREKKERFSLILESASTNQTSMYLCASSLSGRGGNEQFFGPGTRLTVL.

The V and J genes are TRBV6-2 or TRBV6-3 and TRBJ2-7; D gene uncertain. Per the germline V gene, CDR1 is MNHEY and CDR2 is SVGEGT. The CDR3 is made up of 14 amino acids. V lost 5 bases and J 0 bases, leaving 11 bases between the germline ends. CDR3 bases: TGTGCCAGCAGTCACGGGCCACTCTCCTACGAGCAGTACTTC. It encodes CASSHGPLSYEQYF.

This clonotype was picked up many times. CDR3 amino acids: CASSPPTSGEQFF. CDR3 nucleotides: TGTGCCAGCTCACCCCCGACTAGCGGTGAGCAGTTCTTC. The genes are TRBV18 and TRBJ2-1; 9 nucleotides agree with TRBD2. Germline lookup yields CDR1 KGHSH and CDR2 LQKENI. The CDR3 length is 13 residues. V was pared by 3 bases and J by 9 bases, with 3 bases of the junction left unmatched.

The chain carries TRBV7-2 and TRBJ2-1; 9 bases align to TRBD2. Germline V gene sequence: CDR1 SGHTA, CDR2 FQGNSA. The CDR3 contains 15 residues. Losses at the gene ends were 6 bases for V and 4 bases for J; bases not matched to a gene: 7. This CDR3 is CASRIGAGGYNEQFF. CDR3 sequence (DNA): TGTGCCAGCAGAATTGGGGCGGGAGGGTACAATGAGCAGTTCTTC.

This clonotype has ten or more counts. The genes are TRBV6-4 and TRBJ2-3; TRBD2 aligns across 9 bases. There are 16 residues in the CDR3. After removal of 3 bases from V and 2 bases from J, the junction contained 6 bases not matched to a gene. Germline-derived CDR1 and CDR2 are MRHNA and SNTAGT. The chain's CDR3 is CASSENSGGHTDTQYF. Written as DNA, the CDR3 is TGTGCCAGCAGTGAGAATAGCGGGGGACACACAGATACGCAGTATTTT.

This clonotype was recorded a few times. The rearrangement uses TRBV5-1 and TRBJ2-3; a possible D gene is TRBD1 (5 bases). CDR1 SGHRS and CDR2 YFSETQ come from the germline V gene. The CDR3 runs 16 residues. V lost 0 bases and J 2 bases, leaving 13 bases between the germline ends. In nucleotides, the CDR3 is TGCGCCAGCAGCTTGGCCTTGAAGGGGTCCACAGATACGCAGTATTTT. Translation: CASSLALKGSTDTQYF. The whole variable domain, remainder taken from reference TRBV5-1 and TRBJ2-3, is KAGVTQTPRYLIKTRGQQVTLSCSPISGHRSVSWYQQTPGQGLQFLFEYFSETQRNKGNFPGRFSGRQFSNSRSEMNVSTLELGDSALYLCASSLALKGSTDTQYFGPGTRLTVL.

This clonotype was counted many times. CDR3 loop: CASSHGTARGYTF. CDR3 nucleotides: TGTGCCAGCAGTCACGGGACGGCCCGCGGCTACACCTTC. This chain connects TRBV6-2 or TRBV6-3 to TRBJ1-2, with D possibly being TRBD1 (5 bases). CDR1 and CDR2 (germline): MNHEY, SVGEGT. This CDR3 is built from 13 residues. V lost 5 bases and J lost 8, with 15 bases in between.

This clonotype was observed a few times. V gene TRBV6-6 combines with J gene TRBJ1-1; D unresolved. V dropped 0 bases and J dropped 5 bases, with 16 bases sitting between them. The CDR3 has 16 residues. Germline CDR1 reads MNHNY; CDR2 reads SVGAGI (reference sequence). CDR3 in DNA: TGTGCCAGCAGTTACTCGATGCGGGGATTCAGGACTGAAGCTTTCTTT. Translated: CASSYSMRGFRTEAFF.

This clonotype turned up a few times. V gene TRBV20-1 combines with J gene TRBJ2-3; TRBD2 matches 9 bases. The ends lost 5 bases at V and 2 bases at J; junction bases unmatched: 5. Looked up from germline, CDR1 is DFQATT and CDR2 is SNEGSKA (reference sequence). The length of the CDR3 is 14 residues. CDR3 in amino acids: CSAVAGAFTDTQYF. For the CDR3, the DNA is TGCAGTGCTGTAGCGGGGGCCTTCACAGATACGCAGTATTTT.

The V gene is TRBV28, the J gene TRBJ2-7; D ambiguous. Per the germline V gene, CDR1 is MDHEN and CDR2 is SYDVKM. The V end was cut by 3 bases, the J end by 4 bases, with 7 bases between. The CDR3 has 12 residues. CDR3 DNA: TGTGCCAGCAGTTTGAGAGTGTACGAGCAGTACTTC. It specifies CASSLRVYEQYF.

The genes are TRBV6-6 and TRBJ2-2; D gene uncertain. The V and J ends lost 2 bases and 9 bases respectively, with 10 bases between them. Per germline, CDR1 MNHNY and CDR2 SVGAGI (reference sequence). CDR3 size: 13 residues. The CDR3 nucleotides read TGTGCCAGCAGTTACAGGGATGCGAGGGAGCTGTTTTTT. Translating gives CASSYRDARELFF.

This clonotype has ten or more counts. CDR3 amino acids: CASSLGGRGRSGANVLTF. CDR3 DNA sequence: TGTGCCAGCAGCTTAGGCGGACGGGGGAGGTCTGGGGCCAACGTCCTGACTTTC. V usage is TRBV7-8 and J usage is TRBJ2-6; D perhaps matches TRBD2 (6 bases). CDR1 is SGHVS, CDR2 FQNEAQ, per germline. Deletions cut 1 base from V and 1 base from J, with 14 bases between. The CDR3 loop spans 18 amino acids.

This clonotype was counted at least ten times. The chain joins TRBV29-1 to TRBJ1-2, with D uncertain. The V end was cut by 6 bases, the J end by 2 bases, with 10 bases between. There are 12 residues in the CDR3. CDR1 and CDR2 from the germline V gene are SQVTM and ANQGSEA. The CDR3 region is CSVGGSNYGYTF. The CDR3 nucleotides read TGCAGCGTCGGAGGCAGCAACTATGGCTACACCTTC.

This clonotype was found many times. This chain uses TRBV7-8 with TRBJ1-6; D is unclear. The CDR3 loop spans 13 amino acids. Between the trimmed V and J ends, which lost 5 bases and 7 bases, there was a span of 9 bases. Looked up from germline, CDR1 is SGHVS and CDR2 is FQNEAQ. CDR3 DNA sequence: TGTGCCAGCAGCCCAACAAGAAATTCACCCCTCCACTTT. It codes for CASSPTRNSPLHF. The full variable domain, with the rest looked up from reference TRBV7-8 and TRBJ1-6, is GAGVSQSPRYKVAKRGQDVALRCDPISGHVSLFWYQQALGQGPEFLTYFQNEAQLDKSGLPSDRFFAERPEGSVSTLKIQRTQQEDSAVYLCASSPTRNSPLHFGNGTRLTVT.

The rearrangement uses TRBV12-3 or TRBV12-4 and TRBJ2-3, with TRBD2 matching 10 bases. This CDR3 comprises 15 residues. Trimming took 3 bases from V and 2 from J; bases not matched to a gene: 2. CDR3 loop: CASSFGLADTDTQYF. In DNA, the CDR3 is TGTGCCAGCAGTTTTGGACTAGCGGACACAGATACGCAGTATTTT.

This clonotype was picked up many times. The chain combines TRBV11-2 with TRBJ1-2; D is uncertain. This CDR3 has 12 residues. The V gene's germline CDR1 is SGHAT and CDR2 FQNNGV. V lost 0 bases and J 9 bases, leaving 8 bases between the germline ends. The CDR3 region has the DNA TGTGCCAGCAGCTTAGACAGGTCAAGCTACACCTTC. Protein sequence: CASSLDRSSYTF.

This clonotype was counted only a few times. The chain employs TRBV18 and TRBJ1-1; D gene ambiguous. Germline values: CDR1 KGHSH, CDR2 LQKENI. The CDR3 is made up of 14 amino acids. V was clipped by 0 bases and J by 6 bases, with 11 bases between them. CDR3 DNA: TGTGCCAGCTCACCACCAGGGCAGATCTCTGAAGCTTTCTTT. Its translation is CASSPPGQISEAFF.

This clonotype appeared once. Being one base from a much bigger clone, this may be a read error. This chain connects TRBV18 to TRBJ2-3, with D perhaps TRBD2 (5 bases). The CDR3 covers 11 residues. Trimming pared 4 bases from V and 11 bases from J, leaving 10 bases between. Germline values: CDR1 KGHSH, CDR2 LQKENI. In DNA form, the CDR3 reads TGTGCCAGCTCACAGGAGACTAAGCAGTATTTT. Encoded protein: CASSQETKQYF.

This clonotype was detected a few times. The chain recombines TRBV5-1 with TRBJ2-3; weak D call: TRBD1 (6 bases). Between the trimmed V and J ends, which lost 4 bases and 2 bases, there was a span of 14 bases. Germline values: CDR1 SGHRS, CDR2 YFSETQ. The CDR3 covers 15 residues. Here the CDR3 DNA reads TGCGCCAGCAGCCCCGGCGGACAGAACACAGATACGCAGTATTTT. It encodes CASSPGGQNTDTQYF.

This clonotype showed up many times. The chain employs TRBV5-6 and TRBJ2-1; TRBD2 matches at 8 bases. Germline values: CDR1 SGHDT, CDR2 YYEEEE. With 0 bases clipped from V and 13 bases from J, the junction kept 6 bases outside the gene matches. The CDR3 has 13 residues. CDR3 coding DNA: TGTGCCAGCAGCTTGGCAGAGCGGGAGTCCCAGTTCTTC. It encodes CASSLAERESQFF.

This clonotype came up many times. The gene calls are TRBV5-1 and TRBJ2-6; D unclear. This CDR3 contains 13 residues. Between the trimmed V and J ends, which lost 8 bases and 2 bases, there was a span of 8 bases. CDR1 SGHRS and CDR2 YFSETQ come from the germline V gene. CDR3 loop: CASGETGANVLTF. Written as DNA, the CDR3 is TGCGCCAGTGGAGAGACTGGGGCCAACGTCCTGACTTTC. Full variable domain (outside the CDR3, taken from reference TRBV5-1 and TRBJ2-6): KAGVTQTPRYLIKTRGQQVTLSCSPISGHRSVSWYQQTPGQGLQFLFEYFSETQRNKGNFPGRFSGRQFSNSRSEMNVSTLELGDSALYLCASGETGANVLTFGAGSRLTVL.

At least ten counts were recorded for this clonotype. For the CDR3, the DNA is TGTGCCAGCAGCTTTTCCCGGGAAGGTGAGCAGTTCTTC. Translation gives CASSFSREGEQFF. This chain joins TRBV11-2 and TRBJ2-1, with D maybe TRBD2 (5 bases). In germline, CDR1 is SGHAT, CDR2 FQNNGV. The CDR3 is made up of 13 amino acids. The germline V and J ends were trimmed by 3 bases and 9 bases, with 12 bases remaining between them.

The rearrangement links TRBV7-2 to TRBJ2-7; TRBD2 matches at 8 bases. Germline V gene lookup returns CDR1 SGHTA and CDR2 FQGNSA. The V and J ends lost 3 bases and 3 bases, in that order; junction bases with no gene match: 4. The CDR3 runs 14 residues. CDR3 DNA sequence: TGTGCCAGCAGCTTGATTAGCGGGGACTACGAGCAGTACTTC. It specifies CASSLISGDYEQYF.

This clonotype was counted at least ten times. This chain joins TRBV19 and TRBJ2-7; D possibly matches TRBD1 or TRBD2 (5 bases each). V was clipped by 3 bases and J by 5 bases, with 17 bases between them. Looked up from germline, CDR1 is LNHDA and CDR2 is SQIVND (reference sequence). The CDR3 consists of 15 residues. This chain's CDR3 is CASSIVGTDPHEQYF. DNA of the CDR3: TGTGCCAGTAGTATCGTCGGGACGGACCCCCACGAGCAGTACTTC.

V is TRBV28 and J is TRBJ1-6; D not resolved. From germline, CDR1 is MDHEN and CDR2 SYDVKM. V was pared by 3 bases and J by 7 bases, with 10 bases between. The CDR3 is 14 amino acids. CDR3 sequence (DNA): TGTGCCAGCAGTTTTTACGGCATCAATTCACCCCTCCACTTT. It encodes CASSFYGINSPLHF.

The CDR3 DNA is TGTGCCAGCAGCCCGCGTTCACAGGGGGGCTATGGCTACACCTTC. This sequence encodes CASSPRSQGGYGYTF. This sequence joins TRBV7-8 and TRBJ1-2; 8 bases are a match to TRBD1. V dropped 5 bases and J dropped 4; count of bases not matched to a gene: 9. CDR1 and CDR2 (germline): SGHVS, FQNEAQ. This CDR3 has 15 residues.

This clonotype was observed a handful of times. The chain links TRBV28 to TRBJ1-1, with no clear D. Germline V gene sequence: CDR1 MDHEN, CDR2 SYDVKM. Trimming removed 8 bases from V and 11 bases from J, with 15 bases in between. CDR3 size: 11 residues. DNA of the CDR3: TGTGCCAGCCAGTCGACTCGGTGGGCTTTCTTT. It is translated as CASQSTRWAFF.